These 30 T cell receptor beta chains share one sample of origin, sequenced in a study of T cells after yellow fever vaccination. Each CDR3 protein is one row after TCRdb ran MiXCR on the 5' RACE reads. The data contain about 170,000 distinct CDR3 sequences, approximately 10% of them singletons. The sample consisted of CD8+ T cells sorted from PBMCs, taken 15 days after the yellow fever booster vaccination. These receptors all come from a man younger than 30 who received the YFV17D yellow fever vaccine.

This chain connects TRBV6-1 to TRBJ1-1; D gene unclear. The CDR3 contains 14 residues. Per germline, CDR1 MNHNS and CDR2 SASEGT. Trimming pared 1 base from V and 10 bases from J, leaving 16 bases between. The CDR3 here is CASSEGRADWGAFF. The CDR3, as DNA: TGTGCCAGCAGTGAAGGGAGGGCGGACTGGGGAGCTTTCTTT.

The chain joins TRBV4-1 to TRBJ1-2, with 7 nucleotides matching TRBD1. V was clipped by 4 bases and J by 1 base; unmatched bases: 12. The CDR3 has 17 residues. Germline assignment: CDR1 MGHRA and CDR2 YSYEKL. CDR3 sequence reads: CASSPSPGQQINYGYTF. CDR3 DNA sequence: TGCGCCAGCAGCCCGAGCCCGGGACAGCAAATTAACTATGGCTACACCTTC.

The rearrangement joins TRBV7-2 to TRBJ1-1; D ambiguous. V dropped 1 base and J dropped 11 bases, with 8 bases sitting between them. This CDR3 contains 11 residues. The germline gives CDR1 SGHTA, CDR2 FQGNSA. In DNA, the CDR3 is TGTGCCAGCAGCTTAGGGCTTGGGGCTTTCTTT. Its protein product is CASSLGLGAFF.

The chain couples TRBV21-1 to TRBJ2-5; TRBD1, the D gene given by the table, was not confirmed from the DNA. TRBV21-1 is shown as a pseudogene. CDR3 length equals 15 residues. The CDR3 protein is CASSKEGTNQETQYF. The CDR3 nucleotides read TGTGCCAGCAGCAAAGAGGGGACCAACCAAGAGACCCAGTACTTC.

The chain joins TRBV27 to TRBJ2-5; 12 bases agree with TRBD2. With V trimmed by 4 bases and J by 5 bases, 5 bases remained unmatched. CDR1 is MNHEY, CDR2 SMNVEV, per germline (reference sequence). The length of the CDR3 is 15 residues. In DNA form, the CDR3 reads TGTGCCAGCAGTTCGACTAGCGGGGGAGGCGAGACCCAGTACTTC. Its translation is CASSSTSGGGETQYF.

The J gene is TRBJ2-2, the V gene TRBV6-5, with 8 bases identical to TRBD2. Germline V gene lookup returns CDR1 MNHEY and CDR2 SVGAGI. CDR3 length: 14 amino acids. V was clipped by 7 bases and J by 6 bases; unmatched bases: 7. The CDR3 nucleotides read TGTGCCAGCACCATCGGGGGGGGCCCCGGGGAGCTGTTTTTT. Protein product: CASTIGGGPGELFF.

The sample holds a few counts of this clonotype. J is TRBJ2-2 and V is TRBV6-5, with 10 bases identical to TRBD1. The V gene's germline CDR1 is MNHEY and CDR2 SVGAGI. CDR3 size: 16 residues. J gave up 5 bases and V 7 bases, and 10 bases lay outside the gene matches. CDR3 in DNA: TGTGCCAGCAAACTAATCCCGGACAGGGGGACCGGGGAGCTGTTTTTT. This translates into CASKLIPDRGTGELFF.

This clonotype was seen more than once but under ten times. V gene TRBV3-1 combines with J gene TRBJ1-5; D call uncertain. The CDR3 consists of 13 residues. Trimming shortened V by 0 bases and J by 6 bases, and 6 bases separated the two germline ends. CDR1 and CDR2 from the germline V gene are LGHDT and YNNKEL (reference sequence). CDR3 in DNA: TGTGCCAGCAGCCAAGATAGCGGTCAGCCCCAGCATTTT. This gives the protein CASSQDSGQPQHF.

V gene TRBV9 combines with J gene TRBJ2-2, with a possible D match to TRBD1 (5 bases). Germline V gene data show CDR1 as SGDLS and CDR2 as YYNGEE. The V and J ends lost 0 bases and 2 bases respectively, with 8 bases between them. The CDR3 length is 15 residues. CDR3 region: CASSVAQGNTGELFF. CDR3 sequence (DNA): TGTGCCAGCAGCGTAGCTCAGGGTAACACCGGGGAGCTGTTTTTT.

This chain links TRBV4-3 with TRBJ1-2, with no clear D. CDR1 and CDR2 from the germline V gene are LGHNA and YSLEER. CDR3 length: 14 amino acids. The V end lost 0 bases, the J end lost 4 bases, and 9 bases lay between the germline ends. CDR3 in DNA: TGCGCCAGCAGCCAAGATCCGGGATTCTATGGCTACACCTTC. This translates into CASSQDPGFYGYTF.

This chain connects TRBV6-2 or TRBV6-3 to TRBJ2-7; D is unclear. The V gene lost 4 bases and the J gene lost 5 bases, with 9 bases spanning the gap. CDR3 length: 12 amino acids. Germline V gene sequence: CDR1 MNHEY, CDR2 SVGEGT. CDR3 in amino acids: CASSWGYHEQYV. The DNA of the CDR3 is TGTGCCAGCAGTTGGGGATACCACGAGCAGTACGTC.

The chain has TRBV29-1 and TRBJ2-2; TRBD2 aligns across 8 bases. CDR1 and CDR2 from the germline V gene are SQVTM and ANQGSEA. After removal of 5 bases from V and 7 bases from J, the junction contained 3 bases not matched to a gene. The CDR3 spans 12 residues. CDR3 sequence: CSVTGGDGELFF. CDR3 nucleotide sequence: TGCAGCGTTACGGGGGGGGACGGGGAGCTGTTTTTT.

This clonotype showed up many times. The chain uses TRBV4-1 and TRBJ2-3, with unresolved D. Trimming stripped 1 base from V and 3 bases from J, with 8 bases between. CDR1 and CDR2 from the germline V gene are MGHRA and YSYEKL. This CDR3 is 14 amino acids long. The CDR3 protein is CASSQGAGTDTQYF. The CDR3 bases are TGCGCCAGCAGCCAAGGGGCTGGGACAGATACGCAGTATTTT.

This clonotype was found a few times. This rearrangement joins TRBV6-2 or TRBV6-3 to TRBJ2-7; no clear D. Germline V lookup: CDR1 MNHEY, CDR2 SVGEGT. The ends were cut back, 8 bases at V and 9 bases at J, with 20 bases in the middle. The CDR3 has 13 residues. The CDR3 sequence: CASATPSSFGQYV. CDR3 DNA: TGTGCCAGCGCCACCCCTTCTAGTTTCGGGCAGTACGTC.

The J gene is TRBJ1-4, the V gene TRBV7-2, with 10 positions matching TRBD1. Germline lookup yields CDR1 SGHTA and CDR2 FQGNSA. The junction had 4 bases not matched to a gene; V was cut back by 4 bases and J by 5 bases. The CDR3 runs 15 residues. This CDR3 is CASSSWDRGNEKLFF. In nucleotides, the CDR3 is TGTGCCAGCAGCTCATGGGACAGGGGAAATGAAAAACTGTTTTTT.

This clonotype was found a few times. The V call is TRBV12-3 or TRBV12-4, the J call TRBJ2-3; D may correspond to TRBD1 or TRBD2 (5 bases each). Trimming cost V 6 bases and J 1 base, with 17 bases left between them. This CDR3 has 16 residues. CDR3 amino acids: CASSFGTSGRTDTQYF. CDR3 in DNA: TGTGCCAGCAGCTTTGGGACCTCCGGACGCACAGATACGCAGTATTTT.

V and J are TRBV18 and TRBJ2-7; 8 positions agree with TRBD1. The CDR3 totals 14 residues. The germline V gene encodes CDR1 KGHSH and CDR2 LQKENI. The junction had 4 bases not matched to a gene; V was cut back by 2 bases and J by 4 bases. CDR3 DNA: TGTGCCAGCTCACCAGGACAGGGAGATTACGAGCAGTACGTC. Translation gives CASSPGQGDYEQYV.

A few counts support this clonotype. This rearrangement joins TRBV9 to TRBJ2-5, with D uncertain. There are 14 residues in the CDR3. Germline assignment: CDR1 SGDLS and CDR2 YYNGEE. V lost 6 bases to trimming and J lost 4 bases, with 16 bases between them. The CDR3 reads CASNPSGFGETQYF. In nucleotides, the CDR3 is TGTGCCAGCAACCCGTCCGGGTTCGGAGAGACCCAGTACTTC. The full variable domain, in which reference TRBV9 and TRBJ2-5 provide the parts outside the CDR3, is DSGVTQTPKHLITATGQRVTLRCSPRSGDLSVYWYQQSLDQGLQFLIQYYNGEERAKGNILERFSAQQFPDLHSELNLSSLELGDSALYFCASNPSGFGETQYFGPGTRLLVL.

There are a few counts of this clonotype. The rearrangement joins TRBV15 to TRBJ2-5, with 10 bases identical to TRBD1. The CDR3 contains 15 residues. CDR1 is LNHNV and CDR2 is YYDKDF in the germline V gene (reference sequence). Unmatched junction bases numbered 10, after V lost 5 bases and J lost 7 bases. The CDR3 here is CATSGVGTGVGTQYF. CDR3 bases: TGTGCCACCAGCGGAGTGGGGACAGGGGTCGGGACCCAGTACTTC.

This clonotype was seen only a few times. An end of the junction differs from the germline gene, which may be a read error. V gene TRBV4-1 combines with J gene TRBJ2-7; D is perhaps TRBD1 (5 bases). CDR1 is MGHRA and CDR2 is YSYEKL in the germline V gene. This CDR3 spans 11 amino acids. The CDR3 bases are TGCGCCAGCAGCCAAGCAGGGATTTTCGACTTC. Protein product: CASSQAGIFDF.

This clonotype was picked up a small number of times. The CDR3 loop is CASSQDLWGSSYEQYF. The CDR3 nucleotides are TGCGCCAGCAGCCAAGATCTGTGGGGAAGCTCCTACGAGCAGTACTTC. The rearrangement uses TRBV4-1 and TRBJ2-7; no definite D call. CDR3 length equals 16 residues. Trimming removed 0 bases at V and 0 bases at J, with 12 bases between. Germline V gives CDR1 MGHRA, CDR2 YSYEKL.

The sample holds a few counts of this clonotype. The chain employs TRBV27 and TRBJ2-1; possibly TRBD1 for D (6 bases). The CDR3 is 14 amino acids. Germline CDR1 reads MNHEY; CDR2 reads SMNVEV (reference sequence). V lost 4 bases and J 5 bases, leaving 12 bases between the germline ends. This CDR3 is CASSWIRTDNEQFF. The CDR3 DNA is TGTGCCAGCAGTTGGATCCGGACAGACAATGAGCAGTTCTTC.

This clonotype was picked up a small number of times. The chain's CDR3 is CASSNFQGAPTGELFF. In DNA, the CDR3 is TGTGCCAGCAGCAACTTCCAGGGGGCCCCCACCGGGGAGCTGTTTTTT. The chain joins TRBV7-3 to TRBJ2-2, with 8 positions matching TRBD1. The CDR3 spans 16 residues. The germline CDR1 and CDR2 sequences are SGHTA and FQGTGA. V shed 5 bases and J 4 bases; nucleotides not matched to a gene: 9.

This clonotype has a count of ten or more. The rearrangement joins TRBV2 to TRBJ2-4; a weak D match, TRBD1 (6 bases). CDR1 is SNHLY and CDR2 is FYNNEI in the germline V gene. The CDR3 contains 14 residues. V was clipped by 8 bases and J by 4 bases, with 15 bases between them. As DNA, the CDR3 is TGTGCCAGCCTGGGGGCGAAGGGGAAAAACATTCAGTACTTC. This encodes CASLGAKGKNIQYF.

Regarding this clonotype: Germline is not matched at one junction end, which may reflect a read error. The chain recombines TRBV7-6 with TRBJ1-5; TRBD1 aligns across 8 bases. Germline-derived CDR1 and CDR2 are SGHVS and FNYEAQ. The CDR3 loop spans 15 amino acids. CDR3 loop: CASSLGAGGNQPQHF. The CDR3 DNA reads as TGTGCCAGCAGCTTGGGGGCAGGGGGCAACCAGCCCCAGCATTTT.

This clonotype was observed many times. CDR3 coding DNA: TGTGCCAGCAGCTCCCCCTTGAGGGTTGGCGAGCAGTACTTC. Its translation: CASSSPLRVGEQYF. The rearrangement links TRBV7-9 to TRBJ2-7, with a tentative D call TRBD2 (5 bases). The V end lost 4 bases, the J end lost 6 bases, and 16 bases lay between the germline ends. There are 14 residues in the CDR3. The germline CDR1 and CDR2 sequences are SEHNR and FQNEAQ (reference sequence).

Ten or more counts support this clonotype. The rearrangement joins TRBV28 to TRBJ2-1; D remains unclear. Germline CDR1 reads MDHEN; CDR2 reads SYDVKM. This CDR3 region has 14 residues. The V end was cut by 3 bases, the J end by 5 bases, with 11 bases between. The CDR3 nucleotides read TGTGCCAGCAGTTTTCGCCCGGAAGACAATGAGCAGTTCTTC. It codes for CASSFRPEDNEQFF.

V usage is TRBV29-1 and J usage is TRBJ2-2; D is unresolved. From germline, CDR1 is SQVTM and CDR2 ANQGSEA. Between the trimmed V and J ends, which lost 4 bases and 6 bases, there was a span of 9 bases. CDR3 length: 12 amino acids. The DNA for the CDR3 is TGCAGCGTTGTATTGGAACCCGGGGAGCTGTTTTTT. Translating gives CSVVLEPGELFF.

The genes are TRBV4-1 and TRBJ1-2, with D hard to call. The CDR3 runs to 13 residues. Trimming pared 0 bases from V and 8 bases from J, leaving 10 bases between. The germline V gene has CDR1 MGHRA and CDR2 YSYEKL. The CDR3 spells CASSQDFIGGYTF. The CDR3 nucleotides are TGCGCCAGCAGCCAAGACTTTATCGGGGGCTACACCTTC.

This clonotype was seen only a few times. The gene calls are TRBV9 and TRBJ2-3, with 9 positions matching TRBD2. The germline CDR1 and CDR2 sequences are SGDLS and YYNGEE. V lost 3 bases, J lost 2 bases, and 4 bases stayed unmatched. The CDR3 extends over 15 amino acids. In nucleotides, the CDR3 is TGTGCCAGCAGCGCTAGCGGGGAGTCCACAGATACGCAGTATTTT. This sequence encodes CASSASGESTDTQYF.